The source of this T cell receptor beta chain is a study of OX40 agonist ivuxolimab in advanced cancers. Overall study context: The drug used for patients, ivuxolimab, was an agonistic anti-OX40 (CD134) antibody.

TCRdb's table, derived via immunoSEQ multiplex PCR, lists solely in-frame clones and lacks some. The sample lists 30,000 to 40,000 clones, roughly four fifths occurring once. Autoimmune disease history or systemic immunosuppression meant exclusion. The material sequenced was CD4+ or CD8+ T cells sorted from blood, taken in a trial of the OX40 agonist ivuxolimab. This sequence originates from an adult with an advanced solid tumor such as melanoma, head and neck, liver or kidney cancer.

The CDR3 DNA follows: TGTGCCAGTAATTGGGGAGAGGGCGAGCAGTACTTC. This encodes CASNWGEGEQYF. V gene TRBV19 combines with J gene TRBJ2-7; perhaps TRBD2 as D (5 bases). The germline gives CDR1 LNHDA, CDR2 SQIVND (reference sequence). Trimming left V 7 bases short and J 6 bases short, with 13 bases between. CDR3 size: 12 residues.